Listed below are T cell receptor beta chains from one sample, sequenced in a study of T cells after yellow fever vaccination. TCRdb re-analysed the 5' RACE reads in MiXCR, keeping a single row per CDR3 protein. The profile covers around 550,000 distinct CDR3 sequences, with under 25% appearing a single time and around an eighth taken by the ten largest. This specimen consisted of PBMCs, obtained 15 days after the yellow fever booster vaccination. The receptor set was obtained from a man younger than 45 who received the YFV17D yellow fever vaccine. Each CDR3 is given with its conserved first and last residue. The D gene is left open where the match is weak. Clone size appears in some rows only: once, few, many, or a class for an expanded clone.

j_call,v_call,d_call,clone_size,cdr3_aa,cdr3_nt
TRBJ1-1,TRBV14,TRBD1,-,CASSQVYRGTEAFF,TGTGCCAGCAGCCAAGTTTACAGGGGCACTGAAGCTTTCTTT
TRBJ2-1,TRBV2,-,few,CASGPIEQFF,TGTGCCAGCGGGCCAATCGAGCAGTTCTTC
TRBJ2-3,TRBV5-1,-,-,CASSLPHSGRTDTQYF,TGCGCCAGCAGCCTACCCCATAGCGGCCGCACAGATACGCAGTATTTT
TRBJ2-7,TRBV7-9,-,few,CASSDGQLDF,TGTGCCAGCAGCGACGGACAGCTGGACTTC
TRBJ2-6,TRBV19,-,few,CASSIQGNSGANVLTF,TGTGCCAGTAGTATCCAGGGAAACTCTGGGGCCAACGTCCTGACTTTC
TRBJ2-3,TRBV20-1,-,many,CSASRPGTDTQYF,TGCAGTGCCAGCCGACCGGGCACAGATACGCAGTATTTT
TRBJ1-1,TRBV29-1,-,once,CSVGFDRYTEAFF,TGCAGCGTTGGCTTCGACAGGTACACTGAAGCTTTCTTT
TRBJ1-1,TRBV7-2,-,-,CASSLTLRPGRAGAFF,TGTGCCAGCAGCTTAACCCTTAGGCCCGGACGGGCTGGGGCTTTCTTT
TRBJ1-4,TRBV4-3,-,few,CASSQDRDLNEKLFF,TGCGCCAGCAGCCAAGACCGGGATTTAAACGAAAAACTGTTTTTT
TRBJ1-5,TRBV12-3/TRBV12-4,-,-,CASSLEGVSNQPQHF,TGTGCCAGCAGTTTAGAAGGGGTTAGCAATCAGCCCCAGCATTTT
TRBJ1-2,TRBV19,TRBD1,-,CASSIPGQGNYYGYTF,TGTGCCAGTAGTATACCGGGACAGGGAAACTACTATGGCTACACCTTC
TRBJ1-2,TRBV2,-,few,CASSRDSGNYGYTF,TGTGCCAGCAGTCGGGACTCAGGGAACTATGGCTACACCTTC
TRBJ2-3,TRBV10-3,-,few,CAISEDSLSPTDTQYF,TGTGCCATCAGTGAAGATTCCCTTTCCCCCACAGATACGCAGTATTTT
TRBJ2-1,TRBV7-9,-,-,CASSSDLFF,TGTGCCAGCAGCTCGGATCTCTTCTTC
TRBJ2-5,TRBV5-1,-,few,CASSLGLIQETQYF,TGCGCCAGCAGCTTGGGACTAATCCAAGAGACCCAGTACTTC
TRBJ2-1,TRBV14,TRBD2,-,CASSQRLAGSSYNEQFF,TGTGCCAGCAGCCAACGACTAGCGGGAAGCTCCTACAATGAGCAGTTCTTC
TRBJ2-1,TRBV20-1,-,few,CSARDRGGNEQFF,TGCAGTGCTAGAGATAGAGGGGGGAATGAGCAGTTCTTC
TRBJ1-6,TRBV3-1,-,-,CASSQGGGGSSPLHF,TGTGCCAGCAGCCAAGGAGGGGGAGGTTCCTCACCCCTCCACTTT
TRBJ2-5,TRBV29-1,TRBD2,-,CSVLAGVGTQYF,TGCAGCGTTTTAGCGGGAGTTGGGACCCAGTACTTC
TRBJ2-7,TRBV4-3,TRBD2,-,CASSQEVAGGLGEQYF,TGCGCCAGCAGCCAAGAGGTAGCGGGAGGTCTCGGCGAGCAGTACTTC
TRBJ2-7,TRBV20-1,-,few,CSASLGHEQYF,TGCAGTGCTAGTCTGGGGCACGAGCAGTACTTC
TRBJ2-5,TRBV29-1,TRBD1,few,CSVGVTGTGETQYF,TGCAGCGTTGGGGTGACAGGGACGGGGGAGACCCAGTACTTC
TRBJ2-1,TRBV27,-,-,CASSLSPEAPYNEQFF,TGTGCCAGCAGTTTATCCCCAGAGGCGCCCTACAATGAGCAGTTCTTC
TRBJ2-5,TRBV7-9,-,few,CASSPSPQETQYF,TGTGCCAGCAGCCCAAGCCCCCAAGAGACCCAGTACTTC
TRBJ2-1,TRBV6-2/TRBV6-3,-,few,CASSYSSGTYNEQFF,TGTGCCAGCAGTTACTCAAGCGGCACTTACAATGAGCAGTTCTTC
TRBJ1-6,TRBV12-3/TRBV12-4,-,-,CASSPVGSYNSPLHF,TGTGCCAGCAGTCCCGTTGGCTCCTATAATTCACCCCTCCACTTT
TRBJ2-4,TRBV10-3,-,-,CAISGYQGTKNIQYF,TGTGCCATCAGTGGTTATCAGGGTACCAAAAACATTCAGTACTTC
TRBJ1-5,TRBV6-5,-,-,CASSYNYDQPQHF,TGTGCCAGCAGTTACAATTATGATCAGCCCCAGCATTTT
TRBJ1-2,TRBV15,-,many,CATSRDPASGYTF,TGTGCCACCAGCAGAGATCCGGCGAGTGGCTACACCTTC
TRBJ1-2,TRBV5-1,-,many,CASSQGGNYGYTF,TGCGCCAGCAGCCAAGGGGGTAACTATGGCTACACCTTC
TRBJ2-5,TRBV6-5,-,few,CASSTRQETQYF,TGTGCCAGCAGTACACGCCAAGAGACCCAGTACTTC
TRBJ1-4,TRBV15,-,-,CATSRDLFEKLFF,TGTGCCACCAGCAGAGATCTATTTGAAAAACTGTTTTTT
TRBJ2-7,TRBV20-1,TRBD2,few,CSARDQTSGRFHEQYF,TGCAGTGCTAGAGATCAAACTAGCGGGAGGTTTCACGAGCAGTACTTC
TRBJ2-7,TRBV5-1,-,many,CASSLELSYEQYF,TGCGCCAGCAGCTTGGAACTTTCCTACGAGCAGTACTTC
TRBJ1-1,TRBV28,-,-,CASSLDFRGAFF,TGTGCCAGCAGTTTGGATTTCAGGGGAGCTTTCTTT
TRBJ2-1,TRBV6-5,-,-,CASISGLLEQFF,TGTGCCAGCATCTCGGGGCTCTTGGAGCAGTTCTTC
TRBJ2-7,TRBV7-8,TRBD2,few,CACSLAGQPPYEQYF,TGTGCCTGTTCCTTAGCGGGACAACCCCCCTACGAGCAGTACTTC
TRBJ1-6,TRBV20-1,-,few,CSAKGGPPLHF,TGCAGTGCTAAGGGCGGACCACCCCTCCACTTT
TRBJ2-5,TRBV18,-,-,CASSPNGVGQETQYF,TGTGCCAGCTCACCCAATGGGGTGGGGCAAGAGACCCAGTACTTC
TRBJ2-5,TRBV7-8,-,few,CASSLVAGDETQYF,TGTGCCAGCAGCTTAGTGGCAGGGGATGAGACCCAGTACTTC
TRBJ2-5,TRBV27,-,few,CASSSTGTVETQYF,TGTGCCAGCAGTTCGACCGGGACCGTAGAGACCCAGTACTTC
TRBJ1-2,TRBV7-6,-,few,CASSSGAGYGYTF,TGTGCCAGCAGCTCAGGGGCGGGCTATGGCTACACCTTC
TRBJ1-2,TRBV29-1,-,few,CSVGIGGAYGYTF,TGCAGCGTTGGAATAGGGGGGGCCTATGGCTACACCTTC
TRBJ1-4,TRBV6-5,-,-,CASSFLGATNEKLFF,TGTGCCAGCAGTTTTCTGGGGGCAACTAATGAAAAACTGTTTTTT
TRBJ1-1,TRBV28,-,-,CASRPTGPTEAFF,TGTGCCAGCAGGCCTACAGGGCCCACTGAAGCTTTCTTT
TRBJ2-7,TRBV11-2,-,few,CASSPSMISYEQYF,TGTGCCAGCAGTCCCAGCATGATCTCCTACGAGCAGTACTTC
TRBJ2-3,TRBV2,-,few,CASSPQTFGTDTQYF,TGTGCCAGCAGTCCTCAGACGTTCGGCACAGATACGCAGTATTTT
TRBJ2-7,TRBV20-1,TRBD2,-,CSARAGGSEQYF,TGCAGTGCTAGGGCGGGAGGTTCCGAGCAGTACTTC
TRBJ1-4,TRBV12-3/TRBV12-4,-,-,CASSALGEKLFF,TGTGCCAGCAGCGCCTTGGGTGAAAAACTGTTTTTT
TRBJ1-3,TRBV29-1,-,-,CSVADPSGNTIYF,TGCAGCGTAGCGGACCCCTCTGGAAACACCATATATTTT
TRBJ2-7,TRBV20-1,TRBD1,few,CSATYTTGVLEQYF,TGCAGTGCAACCTACACGACAGGGGTCTTGGAGCAGTACTTC
TRBJ2-7,TRBV27,-,few,CASSAPPTGDLYEQYF,TGTGCCAGCAGTGCCCCCCCGACAGGTGACCTCTACGAGCAGTACTTC
TRBJ2-1,TRBV5-6,TRBD2,-,CASSFELPGLAGGEQFF,TGTGCCAGCAGCTTTGAACTACCGGGACTAGCGGGGGGCGAGCAGTTCTTC
TRBJ1-1,TRBV12-3/TRBV12-4,-,few,CASSPTVGTEAFF,TGTGCCAGCAGTCCGACTGTTGGCACTGAAGCTTTCTTT
TRBJ2-4,TRBV12-3/TRBV12-4,TRBD1,few,CASTLTGAGNIQYF,TGTGCCAGCACCTTGACAGGGGCGGGAAACATTCAGTACTTC
TRBJ2-2,TRBV6-1,TRBD1,-,CASSRDRGRPTGELFF,TGTGCCAGCAGTCGGGACAGGGGGCGTCCCACCGGGGAGCTGTTTTTT
TRBJ2-7,TRBV20-1,-,few,CSASSAGSGEQYF,TGCAGTGCTAGTTCAGCAGGGTCGGGCGAGCAGTACTTC
TRBJ2-5,TRBV29-1,-,-,CSVKEAQETQYF,TGCAGCGTAAAAGAGGCGCAAGAGACCCAGTACTTC